This T cell receptor beta chain was captured by sequencing in a study of T-cell reconstitution after alpha-beta-depleted transplantation in children. Points on this clonotype: What it binds is unknown.

Study conclusions and caveats: One year post-transplant, T-cell counts and diversity were largely derived from T cells produced anew. Surviving recipient T cells and thymic progenitors produced the high day-60 TCRbeta diversity seen in some patients.

Unique molecular identifiers featured in how the TCRbeta library was prepared. Via MiXCR, TCRdb re-called the PCR reads, giving one row per CDR3 protein. The data show some 460,000 distinct CDR3 sequences, 15% to 20% seen once. This receptor was identified in a boy under two years old who had a stem cell transplant for Wiskott-Aldrich syndrome, so the T cells may come from the graft donor. Sequenced here: PBMCs, mostly from graft donor cells, sampled 360 days after TCRalphabeta/CD19-depleted stem cell transplant.

This chain's CDR3 is CATGTSLSPADTQYF. As DNA, the CDR3 is TGTGCCACCGGGACTAGTCTTTCCCCCGCAGATACGCAGTATTTT. V is TRBV24-1 and J is TRBJ2-3, with TRBD2 matching over 8 bases. The CDR3 runs to 15 residues. Germline V gives CDR1 KGHDR, CDR2 SFDVKD. The V gene end was trimmed by 9 bases and the J gene end by 4 bases; junction bases not matched to a gene: 11.